This TCR beta chain stems from a study of blood T cell repertoires in COVID-19. A few counts support this clone. The protocol was immunoSEQ multiplex PCR, while the TCRdb copy is restricted to in-frame clones and leaves out a portion. The table includes about 210,000 clones, 80% to 90% detected once. This sequence originates from a man in his fifties or sixties with active or convalescent COVID-19. Sequencing was carried out using peripheral blood.

CDR3 coding DNA: TGTGCCAGCTCGAAATTTTGGACTAGCGGCCTACTTAGCAATGAGCAGTTCTTC. Amino acid sequence: CASSKFWTSGLLSNEQFF. This rearrangement joins TRBV28 to TRBJ2-1, with 10 bases identical to TRBD2. Germline loops: CDR1 MDHEN, CDR2 SYDVKM. Germline trimming cut 8 bases from V and 6 bases from J; bases unmatched to any gene: 19. The length of the CDR3 is 18 residues.